A selection of T cell receptor beta chains follows, all from one sample in a study of cytomegalovirus exposure and HLA in healthy donors. Assay: immunoSEQ multiplex PCR; the TCRdb copy retains only in-frame clones and omits some. This sample has approximately 140,000 clones; 81% occur once, and the top ten carry around 0.67%. Input material: PBMCs. Every receptor here comes from a man between 18 and 35 years old in good health and CMV-seronegative. CDR3s include the opening cysteine and the closing phenylalanine or tryptophan. D genes are given only for firm matches. Size tells how often a clone was seen (once, few, many) or the class of an expanded clone, and some rows leave it out.

d_call	clone_size	v_call	j_call	cdr3_aa	cdr3_nt
.	.	TRBV7-2	TRBJ1-1	CASSLEGQGWTEAFF	TGTGCCAGCAGCTTAGAGGGTCAGGGGTGGACTGAAGCTTTCTTT
.	.	TRBV7-9	TRBJ1-4	CASSLDSISEKLFF	TGTGCCAGCAGCCTAGACAGTATATCTGAAAAACTGTTTTTT
.	.	TRBV6-5	TRBJ2-3	CASSYGRVRSGDTQYF	TGTGCCAGCAGTTACGGCAGGGTACGGTCAGGGGATACGCAGTATTTT
.	few	TRBV6-5	TRBJ2-1	CASSPPTRELF	TGTGCCAGCAGCCCTCCTACGAGGGAACTCTTC
TRBD2	.	TRBV15	TRBJ2-1	CATSNGLAGLNEQFF	TGTGCCACCAGCAACGGACTAGCGGGGCTCAATGAGCAGTTCTTC
.	.	TRBV5-5	TRBJ1-4	CASSLGQLNEKLFF	TGTGCCAGCAGCCTCGGACAGCTTAATGAAAAACTGTTTTTT
TRBD2	.	TRBV7-7	TRBJ2-5	CASSLGSGGWETQYF	TGTGCTAGCAGCTTAGGTAGCGGGGGTTGGGAGACCCAGTACTTC
.	.	TRBV5-1	TRBJ2-5	CASSQPGETQYF	TGCGCCAGCAGCCAACCCGGTGAGACCCAGTACTTC
TRBD1	.	TRBV9	TRBJ2-4	CASSVGQGTNIQYF	TGTGCCAGCAGCGTAGGACAGGGGACAAACATTCAGTACTTC
TRBD2	few	TRBV4-3	TRBJ2-1	CASSQDAGTRANNEQFF	TGCGCCAGCAGCCAAGATGCCGGGACTAGGGCCAACAATGAGCAGTTCTTC
TRBD2	.	TRBV30	TRBJ2-7	CAWSPSGGGPEQYF	TGTGCCTGGAGTCCTAGCGGGGGGGGGCCTGAGCAGTACTTC
.	.	TRBV5-1	TRBJ2-7	CASSLLRGSYEQYF	TGCGCCAGCAGCTTGCTGAGAGGCTCCTACGAGCAGTACTTC
.	.	TRBV27	TRBJ1-4	CASSSQPRGREEKLFF	TGTGCCAGCAGTTCCCAGCCCCGTGGACGGGAGGAAAAACTGTTTTTT
TRBD2	.	TRBV5-1	TRBJ2-7	CASSLSGDLSYEQYF	TGCGCCAGCAGCCTCAGCGGGGACCTCTCCTACGAGCAGTACTTC
TRBD1	.	TRBV11-2	TRBJ1-1	CASSLVKTGGFASTAFF	TGTGCCAGCAGCTTAGTAAAGACAGGGGGCTTCGCTTCTACGGCTTTCTTT
TRBD1	.	TRBV5-1	TRBJ1-2	CASSRTPGQPVYGYTF	TGCGCCAGCAGCAGAACCCCGGGACAGCCAGTTTATGGCTACACCTTC
TRBD1	.	TRBV19	TRBJ2-4	CASSDHGQGAQQAKNIQYF	TGTGCCAGTAGTGACCACGGACAGGGGGCGCAGCAAGCCAAAAACATTCAGTACTTC
.	once	TRBV4-3	TRBJ1-5	CASSQERSTVVSNQPQHF	TGCGCCAGCAGCCAAGAGCGATCGACAGTCGTTAGCAATCAGCCCCAGCATTTT
.	.	TRBV7-9	TRBJ2-5	CASSLVFDQETQYF	TGTGCCAGCAGCTTAGTGTTCGACCAAGAGACCCAGTACTTC
TRBD1	.	TRBV27	TRBJ1-4	CASSRRDSKNEKLFF	TGTGCCAGCAGTCGACGGGACAGCAAAAATGAAAAACTGTTTTTT
TRBD1	.	TRBV7-7	TRBJ1-2	CASSIQGAVGYTF	TGTGCTAGCAGCATACAGGGGGCAGTTGGCTACACCTTC
.	.	TRBV27	TRBJ2-2	CASSLSIRGDTGELFF	TGTGCCAGCAGTTTATCGATTCGGGGTGACACCGGGGAGCTGTTTTTT
.	.	TRBV5-1	TRBJ2-3	CASSRGDSFDTDTQYF	TGCGCCAGCAGCAGGGGGGACAGCTTCGACACAGATACGCAGTATTTT
.	.	TRBV9	TRBJ2-7	CASSPGTSYSEQYF	TGTGCCAGCAGCCCCGGGACTTCCTACTCCGAGCAGTACTTC
.	.	TRBV6-1	TRBJ2-7	CASSGTVTYGEQYF	TGTGCCAGCAGTGGGACAGTAACTTATGGGGAGCAGTACTTC
TRBD1	few	TRBV6-1	TRBJ1-6	CASWGDRNSPLHF	TGTGCCAGCTGGGGGGACAGGAATTCACCCCTCCACTTT
.	.	TRBV19	TRBJ1-6	CASSMLRLDRYNSPLHF	TGTGCCAGTAGTATGCTTCGATTAGACAGGTACAATTCACCCCTCCACTTT
.	.	TRBV29-1	TRBJ2-7	CSPPGADYEQYF	TGCAGCCCTCCAGGGGCAGACTACGAGCAGTACTTC
.	.	TRBV18	TRBJ2-1	CASSPLYAGATTYNEQFF	TGTGCCAGCTCACCACTCTACGCGGGGGCAACTACATACAATGAGCAGTTCTTC
TRBD1	few	TRBV13	TRBJ2-1	CASSRDRAGNEQFF	TGTGCCAGCAGCCGCGACAGGGCCGGGAATGAGCAGTTCTTC
.	.	TRBV4-3	TRBJ2-3	CASSQGDKSTDTQYF	TGCGCCAGCAGCCAAGGGGACAAAAGCACAGATACGCAGTATTTT
.	once	TRBV25-1	TRBJ1-2	CASSDGAGAGYGYTF	TGTGCCAGCAGTGATGGGGCAGGGGCGGGCTATGGCTACACCTTC
.	.	TRBV19	TRBJ1-5	CATLNPGEKWNQPQHF	TGTGCCACGCTCAATCCCGGGGAAAAATGGAATCAGCCCCAGCATTTT
.	.	TRBV5-1	TRBJ1-4	CASSLSWDMGEKLFF	TGCGCCAGCAGCTTGAGTTGGGACATGGGTGAAAAACTGTTTTTT
TRBD1	once	TRBV9	TRBJ1-1	CASSVSTGGLDTEAFF	TGTGCCAGCAGCGTAAGTACAGGGGGTTTGGACACTGAAGCTTTCTTT
.	.	TRBV29-1	TRBJ1-1	CTYQENTEAFF	TGCACCTACCAGGAGAACACTGAAGCTTTCTTT
.	.	TRBV9	TRBJ2-2	CASSVAANTGELFF	TGTGCCAGCAGCGTAGCGGCGAACACCGGGGAGCTGTTTTTT
TRBD1	.	TRBV25-1	TRBJ1-2	CASMAGGYANYGYTF	TGTGCCAGCATGGCAGGGGGATATGCTAACTATGGCTACACCTTC
TRBD1	.	TRBV5-1	TRBJ2-7	CASRPTWDRVFYEQYF	TGCGCCAGCAGACCGACCTGGGACAGGGTTTTCTACGAGCAGTACTTC